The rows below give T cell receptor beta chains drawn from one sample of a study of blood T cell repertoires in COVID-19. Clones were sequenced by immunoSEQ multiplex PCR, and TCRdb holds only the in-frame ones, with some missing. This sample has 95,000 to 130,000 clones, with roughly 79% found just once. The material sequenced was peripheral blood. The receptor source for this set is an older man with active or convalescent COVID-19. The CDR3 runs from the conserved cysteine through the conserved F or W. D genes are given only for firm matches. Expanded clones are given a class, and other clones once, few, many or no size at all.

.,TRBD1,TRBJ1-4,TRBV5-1,CASSPGTGGANEKLFF,TGCGCCAGCAGCCCAGGGACAGGGGGAGCTAATGAAAAACTGTTTTTT
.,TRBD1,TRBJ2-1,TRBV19,CASSIGTGPYNEQFF,TGTGCCAGTAGTATAGGGACAGGTCCCTACAATGAGCAGTTCTTC
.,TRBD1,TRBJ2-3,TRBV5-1,CASSPGQEGTDTQYF,TGCGCCAGCAGCCCCGGACAGGAGGGCACAGATACGCAGTATTTT
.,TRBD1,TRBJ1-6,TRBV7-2,CASSYYRGLSDSPLHF,TGTGCCAGCAGCTACTACAGGGGACTGTCTGATTCACCCCTCCACTTT
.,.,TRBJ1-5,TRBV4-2,CASSQGLSTGYSNQPQHF,TGTGCCAGCAGCCAAGGGCTCTCGACGGGTTATAGCAATCAGCCCCAGCATTTT
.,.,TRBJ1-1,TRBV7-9,CASSLALGGPTEAFF,TGTGCCAGCAGCTTAGCGCTCGGCGGCCCGACTGAAGCTTTCTTT
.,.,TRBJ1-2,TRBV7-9,CASSLAENYGYTF,TGTGCCAGCAGCTTAGCGGAGAACTATGGCTACACCTTC
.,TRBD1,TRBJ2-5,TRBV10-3,CAISPGQGQETQYF,TGTGCCATCAGTCCGGGACAGGGCCAAGAGACCCAGTACTTC
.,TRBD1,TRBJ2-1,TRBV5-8,CASNDRVNEQFF,TGTGCCAGCAACGACAGGGTCAATGAGCAGTTCTTC
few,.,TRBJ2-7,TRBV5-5,CASSLQQGLYEQYF,TGTGCCAGCAGCTTGCAACAGGGATTATACGAGCAGTACTTC
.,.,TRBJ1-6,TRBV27,CASSWYRDSPLHF,TGTGCCAGCAGTTGGTACAGGGATTCACCCCTCCACTTT
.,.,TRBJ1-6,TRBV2,CASSEQGSQGSYNSPLHF,TGTGCCAGCAGTGAACAGGGGTCCCAAGGCTCCTATAATTCACCCCTCCACTTT
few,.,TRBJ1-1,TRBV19,CASSPSYTEAFF,TGTGCCAGTAGTCCGAGTTACACTGAAGCTTTCTTT
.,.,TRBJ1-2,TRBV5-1,CASSLRQDNYGYTF,TGCGCCAGCAGCTTGAGACAGGACAATTATGGCTACACCTTC
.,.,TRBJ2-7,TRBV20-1,CSAHQGDEQYF,TGCAGTGCCCATCAAGGGGACGAGCAGTACTTC
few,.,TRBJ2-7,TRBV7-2,CASSLWSRDEQYF,TGTGCCAGCAGCTTATGGTCCAGGGACGAGCAGTACTTC
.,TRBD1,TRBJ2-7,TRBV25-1,CASSERRGQGLYEQYF,TGTGCCAGCAGTGAACGGCGGGGACAGGGGTTATACGAGCAGTACTTC
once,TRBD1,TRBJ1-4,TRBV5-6,CASSLAGTGPSNEKLFF,TGTGCCAGCAGCCTTGCGGGGACAGGTCCTTCTAATGAAAAACTGTTTTTT
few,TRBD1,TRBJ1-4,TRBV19,CASSIGDRLLKNEKLFF,TGTGCCAGTAGTATCGGGGACAGACTCCTTAAAAATGAAAAACTGTTTTTT
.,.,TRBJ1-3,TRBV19,CASSSTLGGGNTIYF,TGTGCCAGTAGTTCGACCTTGGGGGGAGGAAACACCATATATTTT
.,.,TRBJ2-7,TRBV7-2,CASSKGTGVYEQYF,TGTGCCAGCAGCAAGGGGACTGGAGTCTACGAGCAGTACTTC
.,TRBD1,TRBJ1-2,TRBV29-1,CSAGTGGGYTF,TGCAGCGCCGGGACAGGGGGTGGCTACACCTTC
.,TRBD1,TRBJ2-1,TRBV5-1,CASSSGTGSYNEQFF,TGCGCCAGCAGCTCCGGGACAGGATCCTACAATGAGCAGTTCTTC
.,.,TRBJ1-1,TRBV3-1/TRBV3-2,CASSQESRQNTEAFF,TGTGCCAGCAGCCAAGAGAGTCGACAGAACACTGAAGCTTTCTTT
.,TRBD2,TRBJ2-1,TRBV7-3,CASSSKREGEQFF,TGTGCCAGCAGCTCCAAGCGGGAGGGGGAGCAGTTCTTC
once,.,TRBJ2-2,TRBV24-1,CATSGLRGAAGELFF,TGTGCCACCAGTGGGCTCCGGGGGGCCGCCGGGGAGCTGTTTTTT
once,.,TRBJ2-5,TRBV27,CASSGRDNQETQYF,TGTGCCAGCAGTGGACGGGACAACCAAGAGACCCAGTACTTC
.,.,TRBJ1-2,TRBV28,CASSFRDSALYGYTF,TGTGCCAGCAGTTTCCGGGACTCAGCTCTCTATGGCTACACCTTC
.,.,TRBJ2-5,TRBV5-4,CASSFSSYQETQYF,TGTGCCAGCAGCTTTTCGTCCTACCAAGAGACCCAGTACTTC
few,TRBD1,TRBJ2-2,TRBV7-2,CASSSGQGLAGELFF,TGTGCCAGCAGCTCGGGACAGGGGTTGGCCGGGGAGCTGTTTTTT
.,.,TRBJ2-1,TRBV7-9,CASNRLLGGEQFF,TGTGCCAGCAATAGACTACTAGGAGGTGAGCAGTTCTTC
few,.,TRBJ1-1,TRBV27,CASSPGRGGTEAFF,TGTGCCAGCAGTCCAGGGAGGGGGGGCACTGAAGCTTTCTTT
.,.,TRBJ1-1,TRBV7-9,CASSLVAGSTTEAFF,TGTGCCAGCAGCTTAGTCGCCGGGAGTACCACTGAAGCTTTCTTT
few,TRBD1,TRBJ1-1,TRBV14,CASSQVRQGEAFF,TGTGCCAGCAGCCAAGTTAGACAGGGTGAAGCTTTCTTT
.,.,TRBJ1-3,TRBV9,CASSPRGTVEGNTIYF,TGTGCCAGCAGCCCCCGGGGGACGGTGGAGGGAAACACCATATATTTT
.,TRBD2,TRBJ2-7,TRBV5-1,CASSREVGLGEQYF,TGCGCCAGCAGCCGGGAGGTAGGGCTGGGCGAGCAGTACTTC
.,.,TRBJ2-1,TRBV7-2,CASSWGRRNEQFF,TGTGCCAGCAGCTGGGGGCGCCGGAATGAGCAGTTCTTC
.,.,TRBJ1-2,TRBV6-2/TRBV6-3,CASSYTTGFAETTNYGYTF,TGTGCCAGCAGTTACACAACAGGGTTCGCCGAAACCACTAACTATGGCTACACCTTC
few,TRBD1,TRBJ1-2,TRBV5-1,CASSLNSGTGNIYGYTF,TGCGCCAGCAGCTTGAATTCGGGGACAGGGAACATCTATGGCTACACCTTC
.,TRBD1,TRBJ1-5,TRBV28,CASSFLGQGVQPQHF,TGTGCCAGCAGTTTTCTGGGACAGGGGGTTCAGCCCCAGCATTTT
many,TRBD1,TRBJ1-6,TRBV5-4,CASSTTGGGFATPLHF,TGTGCCAGCAGCACGACAGGGGGAGGATTTGCGACACCCCTCCACTTT
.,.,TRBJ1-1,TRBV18,CASSPRLGRNTEAFF,TGTGCCAGCTCACCGCGGTTGGGGCGGAACACTGAAGCTTTCTTT
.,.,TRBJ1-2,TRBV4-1,CASSQDRQGGGYTF,TGCGCCAGCAGCCAAGATCGCCAGGGAGGCGGCTACACCTTC
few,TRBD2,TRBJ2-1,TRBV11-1,CASSFSGRIGNEQFF,TGTGCCAGCAGCTTTAGCGGGAGAATCGGCAATGAGCAGTTCTTC
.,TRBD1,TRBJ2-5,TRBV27,CASSTDRERETQYF,TGTGCCAGCAGTACGGACAGGGAACGAGAGACCCAGTACTTC